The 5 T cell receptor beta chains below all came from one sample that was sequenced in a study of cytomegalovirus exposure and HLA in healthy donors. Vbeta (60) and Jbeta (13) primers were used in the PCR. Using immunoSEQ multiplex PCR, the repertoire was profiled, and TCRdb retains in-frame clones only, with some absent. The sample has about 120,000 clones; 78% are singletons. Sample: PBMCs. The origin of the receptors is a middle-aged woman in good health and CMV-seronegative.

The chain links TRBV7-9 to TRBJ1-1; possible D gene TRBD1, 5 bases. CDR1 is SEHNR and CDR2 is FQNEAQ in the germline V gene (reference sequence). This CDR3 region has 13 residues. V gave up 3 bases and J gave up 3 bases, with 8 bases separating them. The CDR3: CASSFGGDTEAFF. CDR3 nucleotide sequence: TGTGCCAGCAGCTTCGGAGGGGACACTGAAGCTTTCTTT.

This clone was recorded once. For the CDR3, the DNA is TGCAGCGTTAAACAGGGGTCTATGAACACTGAAGCTTTCTTT. Protein sequence: CSVKQGSMNTEAFF. The gene calls are TRBV29-1 and TRBJ1-1; TRBD1 agrees at 7 bases. Trimming took 5 bases from V and 0 from J; bases not matched to a gene: 6. The CDR3 contains 14 residues. CDR1 and CDR2 (germline): SQVTM, ANQGSEA.

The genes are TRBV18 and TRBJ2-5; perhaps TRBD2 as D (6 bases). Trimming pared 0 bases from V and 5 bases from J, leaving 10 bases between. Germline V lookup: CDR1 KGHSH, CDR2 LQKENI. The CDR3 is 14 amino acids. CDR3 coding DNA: TGTGCCAGCTCACCACCAGGGGAGGTGGAGACCCAGTACTTC. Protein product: CASSPPGEVETQYF.

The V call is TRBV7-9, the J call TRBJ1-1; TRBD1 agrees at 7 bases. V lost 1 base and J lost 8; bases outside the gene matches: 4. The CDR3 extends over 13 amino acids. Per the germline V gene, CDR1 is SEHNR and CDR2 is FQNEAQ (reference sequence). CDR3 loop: CASSLGDRVEAFF. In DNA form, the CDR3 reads TGTGCCAGCAGCTTAGGTGACAGGGTAGAAGCTTTCTTT.

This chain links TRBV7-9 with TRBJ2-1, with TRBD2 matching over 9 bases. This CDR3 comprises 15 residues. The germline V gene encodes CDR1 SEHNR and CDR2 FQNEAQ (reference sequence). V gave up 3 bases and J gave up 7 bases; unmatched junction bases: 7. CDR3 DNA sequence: TGTGCCAGCAGCTTGGGTAGCGGGAGCCTGAATGAGCAGTTCTTC. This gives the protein CASSLGSGSLNEQFF.